This T cell receptor (beta chain) was found in a study of blood T cells in healthy people across ages. The sample providers were healthy Caucasian people from Russia, aged roughly 6 to 90. Primed by a sample-barcoded 5' primer and a J-beta primer mix, a second PCR proceeded for roughly 7 to 12 cycles. Researchers report that a template-switch adaptor with 12 random nucleotides tagged each cDNA molecule. TCRdb called the 5' RACE reads again in MiXCR, with one record for every CDR3 protein. The table records more than 750,000 distinct CDR3 sequences, under 35% of them present only once. Trimming cost V 7 bases and J 2 bases, with 17 bases left between them. This CDR3 is 15 amino acids long. The germline CDR1 and CDR2 sequences are SGHAT and FQDESV (reference sequence). General study findings and limits: Researchers said unsorted PBMCs prevented a conclusive naive versus antigen-experienced comparison.

Comments on this clonotype: The antigen remains unidentified.

These sequences were also reported in another study, on T cells of mothers and their children.

The material sequenced was blood. The V call is TRBV11-1, the J call TRBJ1-1; D remains ambiguous. This TCR was sampled from a woman aged 40 to 49 in good health. For the CDR3, the DNA is TGTGCCAGCACTTCCCTCGTGGGATCCAACACTGAAGCTTTCTTT. Its translation is CASTSLVGSNTEAFF.